This T cell receptor (beta chain) appears in the sequencing data of a study of neurological immune-mediated disorders. The study, taken as a whole, reports: Private repertoires in all groups were suggested, as expanded clones shared no CDR3 amino acid sequences across subjects.

The cDNA was synthesized by means of template-switch 5'RACE, which was carried out with 10-nucleotide random UMIs. TCRdb processed the 5' RACE reads anew with MiXCR; each CDR3 protein has one entry. The sample yields about 120,000 distinct CDR3 sequences, roughly 3.2% seen once. This CDR3 is 17 amino acids long. Losses at the gene ends were 5 bases for V and 4 bases for J; bases not matched to a gene: 14. CDR1 SGHRS and CDR2 YFSETQ come from the germline V gene. Source material was 2 million unsorted PBMCs, stored at -80 °C in RNAlater. This clonotype turned up a few times. Its cognate antigen is unknown.

This chain uses TRBV5-1 with TRBJ1-1, with 10 bases that match TRBD1. Sequencing used PBMCs. The TCR originated in a young woman with multiple sclerosis. CDR3 region: CASRRAGTGVLSTEAFF. DNA for the CDR3: TGCGCCAGCAGACGAGCCGGGACAGGGGTTTTGAGCACTGAAGCTTTCTTT.